These T cell receptor beta chains were read from a single sample in a study of cytomegalovirus exposure and HLA in healthy donors. Using immunoSEQ multiplex PCR, the repertoire was profiled, and TCRdb retains in-frame clones only, with some absent. The sample yields under 100,000 clones, about two thirds seen once. Sequenced: PBMCs. Receptors were obtained from a woman between 50 and 59 years old in good health and CMV-seropositive. Both conserved end residues are part of each CDR3. The D gene is left open where the match is weak. Not every row has a clone size; where given, it reads once, few, many or a size class.

v_gene: TRBV19
abundance: few
d_gene: TRBD1
j_gene: TRBJ2-4
CDR3nt: TGTGCCAGTAGTACCTGGACAGGGGACAGGGCCAAAAACATTCAGTACTTC
CDR3aa: CASSTWTGDRAKNIQYF

v_gene: TRBV28
abundance: once
d_gene: TRBD1
j_gene: TRBJ2-3
CDR3nt: TGTGCCAGCAGTGAAAGTAGGGGACAGGGTTTTGCAGATACGCAGTATTTT
CDR3aa: CASSESRGQGFADTQYF

v_gene: TRBV7-6
abundance: once
d_gene: TRBD2
j_gene: TRBJ2-1
CDR3nt: TGTGCCAGCAGCTTAGGGGTAGCGGGAGTGGGGGAGGATGAGCAGTTCTTC
CDR3aa: CASSLGVAGVGEDEQFF

v_gene: TRBV5-5
abundance: NA
d_gene: TRBD1
j_gene: TRBJ2-7
CDR3nt: TGTGCCAGCAGCTTGGGGCAGGGGGTTTATGAGCAGTACTTC
CDR3aa: CASSLGQGVYEQYF

v_gene: TRBV28
abundance: NA
d_gene: NA
j_gene: TRBJ2-5
CDR3nt: TGTGCCAGCATAAAAGCGAGGCGAGAGACCCAGTACTTC
CDR3aa: CASIKARRETQYF

v_gene: TRBV6-1
abundance: NA
d_gene: NA
j_gene: TRBJ2-7
CDR3nt: TGTGCCAGCAGTGAAGGTCCCCAGCGCGCCGAGCAGTACTTC
CDR3aa: CASSEGPQRAEQYF

v_gene: TRBV29-1
abundance: once
d_gene: TRBD2
j_gene: TRBJ2-1
CDR3nt: TGCAGCGCACAACTAGCGTGGTCGGCCCCCCCCGCCAATGAGCAGTTCTTC
CDR3aa: CSAQLAWSAPPANEQFF

v_gene: TRBV25-1
abundance: NA
d_gene: NA
j_gene: TRBJ1-2
CDR3nt: TGTGCCAGCAGTGGGGGGTTTCCCGGGACACGGAACAAGTTTGGCTACACCTTC
CDR3aa: CASSGGFPGTRNKFGYTF

v_gene: TRBV5-4
abundance: NA
d_gene: NA
j_gene: TRBJ1-5
CDR3nt: TGCGCCAGCAGCTTGTGGGGGGATCAGCCCCAGCATTTT
CDR3aa: CASSLWGDQPQHF

v_gene: TRBV4-3
abundance: NA
d_gene: NA
j_gene: TRBJ1-4
CDR3nt: TGCGCCAGCAGCCACCGGACTGGGGATGAAAAACTGTTTTTT
CDR3aa: CASSHRTGDEKLFF

v_gene: TRBV2
abundance: NA
d_gene: TRBD2
j_gene: TRBJ2-5
CDR3nt: TGTGCCAGCAGATTGGGACTAGCTGGGGCGGGAGAGACCCAGTACTTC
CDR3aa: CASRLGLAGAGETQYF

v_gene: TRBV28
abundance: NA
d_gene: TRBD1
j_gene: TRBJ2-1
CDR3nt: TGTGCCAGCAGTTTAGACAGGGCCTTCGAGTTCTTC
CDR3aa: CASSLDRAFEFF

v_gene: TRBV4-2
abundance: NA
d_gene: NA
j_gene: TRBJ1-2
CDR3nt: TGTGCCAGCAGCCAAGTTGGTGGGGCTGGCTACACCTTC
CDR3aa: CASSQVGGAGYTF

v_gene: TRBV20-1
abundance: NA
d_gene: NA
j_gene: TRBJ2-7
CDR3nt: TGCAGTGGCCATCAAGCCAGATTGGGGGCCTTC
CDR3aa: CSGHQARLGAF

v_gene: TRBV11-2
abundance: once
d_gene: TRBD2
j_gene: TRBJ2-7
CDR3nt: TGTGCCAGCAGTCCGGGAGGTAATTACGAGCAGTACTTC
CDR3aa: CASSPGGNYEQYF

v_gene: TRBV7-2
abundance: NA
d_gene: NA
j_gene: TRBJ1-2
CDR3nt: TGTGCCAGCAGCTTAGATCCGGGACAAGGTTACACCTTC
CDR3aa: CASSLDPGQGYTF

v_gene: TRBV19
abundance: NA
d_gene: TRBD1
j_gene: TRBJ1-2
CDR3nt: TGTGCCAGTAGGGGACAGGGGGCAAATCGCGGCTACACCTTC
CDR3aa: CASRGQGANRGYTF

v_gene: TRBV10-3
abundance: NA
d_gene: TRBD1
j_gene: TRBJ1-2
CDR3nt: TGTGCCATCAGTGAGTCATGGGACAGGGGCAATGGCTACACCTTC
CDR3aa: CAISESWDRGNGYTF

v_gene: TRBV28
abundance: few
d_gene: TRBD1
j_gene: TRBJ1-2
CDR3nt: TGTGCCAGCAGTTTAGTGGCAGGGGGCAATTATGGCTACACCTTC
CDR3aa: CASSLVAGGNYGYTF

v_gene: TRBV5-6
abundance: few
d_gene: NA
j_gene: TRBJ2-4
CDR3nt: TGTGCCACCGAGAAGGGGGGGTCGGGATTTCTAGCCAAAAACATTCAGTACTTC
CDR3aa: CATEKGGSGFLAKNIQYF

v_gene: TRBV18
abundance: few
d_gene: NA
j_gene: TRBJ1-4
CDR3nt: TGTGCCAGCTCCCCCCCGGGAGGGACTAATGAAAAACTGTTTTTT
CDR3aa: CASSPPGGTNEKLFF

v_gene: TRBV6-1
abundance: NA
d_gene: NA
j_gene: TRBJ2-3
CDR3nt: TGTGCCAGCAGTGTGGCGGGATACGATACGCAGTATTTT
CDR3aa: CASSVAGYDTQYF

v_gene: TRBV5-6
abundance: medium-sized
d_gene: NA
j_gene: TRBJ2-2
CDR3nt: TGTGCCAGCAGCTTCCAGGGATCGAACACCGGGGAGCTGTTTTTT
CDR3aa: CASSFQGSNTGELFF

v_gene: TRBV19
abundance: NA
d_gene: NA
j_gene: TRBJ1-4
CDR3nt: TGTGCCAGCCGACGAACCGGGTCCCCGGAGGTTGAAAAACTGTTTTTT
CDR3aa: CASRRTGSPEVEKLFF

v_gene: TRBV5-4
abundance: once
d_gene: TRBD2
j_gene: TRBJ2-5
CDR3nt: TGTGCCAGCAGCCCGACTAGCTGGCAAGAGACCCAGTACTTC
CDR3aa: CASSPTSWQETQYF

v_gene: TRBV6-6
abundance: NA
d_gene: NA
j_gene: TRBJ2-1
CDR3nt: TGTGCCAGCACCGACTCCTACTCCTACAATGAGCAGTTCTTC
CDR3aa: CASTDSYSYNEQFF

v_gene: TRBV2
abundance: NA
d_gene: NA
j_gene: TRBJ2-1
CDR3nt: TGTGCCAGCAAAGGAGGGGCGAGGGGCCCAAATGAGCAGTTCTTC
CDR3aa: CASKGGARGPNEQFF

v_gene: TRBV29-1
abundance: NA
d_gene: TRBD1
j_gene: TRBJ2-7
CDR3nt: TGCAGCGGCCAGGGGGACAGGTCCTACGAGCAGTACTTC
CDR3aa: CSGQGDRSYEQYF

v_gene: TRBV30
abundance: NA
d_gene: NA
j_gene: TRBJ2-3
CDR3nt: TGTGCCTGGAGTTTAACTCTAGCTTCGGCAGATACGCAGTATTTT
CDR3aa: CAWSLTLASADTQYF

v_gene: TRBV29-1
abundance: NA
d_gene: TRBD2
j_gene: TRBJ2-1
CDR3nt: TGCAGCGTTGAGGCAAGCGGGACTAGCGGTTTCTACAATGAGCAGTTCTTC
CDR3aa: CSVEASGTSGFYNEQFF

v_gene: TRBV6-6
abundance: NA
d_gene: TRBD1
j_gene: TRBJ1-2
CDR3nt: TGTGCCAGCAGTCCCACAGGGGGCCGTGGCTACACCTTC
CDR3aa: CASSPTGGRGYTF

v_gene: TRBV28
abundance: NA
d_gene: TRBD1
j_gene: TRBJ1-1
CDR3nt: TGTGCCAGCAGCAAACAGGGGGTGAACACTGAAGCTTTCTTT
CDR3aa: CASSKQGVNTEAFF

v_gene: TRBV29-1
abundance: NA
d_gene: NA
j_gene: TRBJ2-7
CDR3nt: TGCAGCTCTCTTTCAGGTCTGTTCGACGAGCAGTACTTC
CDR3aa: CSSLSGLFDEQYF

v_gene: TRBV19
abundance: NA
d_gene: NA
j_gene: TRBJ1-5
CDR3nt: TGTGCCAGTACCTACCACCGGGGGCGAATAACGGGGGGTAGCAATCAGCCCCAGCATTTT
CDR3aa: CASTYHRGRITGGSNQPQHF

v_gene: TRBV10-3
abundance: NA
d_gene: TRBD2
j_gene: TRBJ2-3
CDR3nt: TGTGCCATCAGCTCCGGGGGGGGGTCCACAGATACGCAGTATTTT
CDR3aa: CAISSGGGSTDTQYF

v_gene: TRBV18
abundance: NA
d_gene: TRBD1
j_gene: TRBJ1-2
CDR3nt: TGTGCCAGCTCGGGACAGGGGAACTATGGCTACACCTTC
CDR3aa: CASSGQGNYGYTF

v_gene: TRBV27
abundance: NA
d_gene: NA
j_gene: TRBJ2-1
CDR3nt: TGTGCCAGCAAATTCCTCGAGGCAAGCTCCTACAATGAGCAGTTCTTC
CDR3aa: CASKFLEASSYNEQFF

v_gene: TRBV6-1
abundance: NA
d_gene: NA
j_gene: TRBJ2-3
CDR3nt: TGTGCCAGCGAGGCAGAGCCCAGCACAGATACGCAGTATTTT
CDR3aa: CASEAEPSTDTQYF

v_gene: TRBV7-8
abundance: NA
d_gene: NA
j_gene: TRBJ2-7
CDR3nt: TGTGCCAGCAGCTTAGGGGGGCAAACCGAGCAGTACTTC
CDR3aa: CASSLGGQTEQYF

v_gene: TRBV28
abundance: NA
d_gene: TRBD2
j_gene: TRBJ2-1
CDR3nt: TGTGCCAGCAGAGGGGGGACTAGCGGGAGGTGGGTCGTTGAGCAGTTCTTC
CDR3aa: CASRGGTSGRWVVEQFF

v_gene: TRBV4-1
abundance: NA
d_gene: NA
j_gene: TRBJ2-3
CDR3nt: TGCGCCAGCAGCCAAGAAGGCGGGACGATCACAGATACGCAGTATTTT
CDR3aa: CASSQEGGTITDTQYF

v_gene: TRBV18
abundance: NA
d_gene: TRBD1
j_gene: TRBJ2-7
CDR3nt: TGTGCCAGCTCAGCTGGACAGGGGGGCATCTACGAGCAGTACTTC
CDR3aa: CASSAGQGGIYEQYF

v_gene: TRBV10-3
abundance: NA
d_gene: TRBD2
j_gene: TRBJ2-7
CDR3nt: TGTGCCATCAGTGAGTACGCGGGTAGCGGGAGTTCCGAGCAGTACTTC
CDR3aa: CAISEYAGSGSSEQYF

v_gene: TRBV28
abundance: NA
d_gene: NA
j_gene: TRBJ1-2
CDR3nt: TGTGCCAGCTTACCGACAGCCGTCGGAAACTATGGCTACACCTTC
CDR3aa: CASLPTAVGNYGYTF

v_gene: TRBV7-2
abundance: few
d_gene: TRBD2
j_gene: TRBJ2-3
CDR3nt: TGTGCCAGCGCCTTCCAACGGCTAGCGGGAGTGGGGGCAGATACGCAGTATTTT
CDR3aa: CASAFQRLAGVGADTQYF

v_gene: TRBV7-3
abundance: few
d_gene: NA
j_gene: TRBJ2-2
CDR3nt: TGTGCCAGCAGCCTAAGGCCCCTTAGGGGGTTCGCGAACACCGGGGAGCTGTTTTTT
CDR3aa: CASSLRPLRGFANTGELFF

v_gene: TRBV28
abundance: NA
d_gene: TRBD1
j_gene: TRBJ1-5
CDR3nt: TGTGCCAGCAGCCCGGGACAGGGGCGTAATCAGCCCCAGCATTTT
CDR3aa: CASSPGQGRNQPQHF

v_gene: TRBV6-1
abundance: NA
d_gene: NA
j_gene: TRBJ2-7
CDR3nt: TGTGCCAGCAGTATCGACTCAAGCTCCTACGAGCAGTACTTC
CDR3aa: CASSIDSSSYEQYF

v_gene: TRBV27
abundance: NA
d_gene: TRBD2
j_gene: TRBJ2-1
CDR3nt: TGTGCCAGCAGGACTAGCGGGAGCCCCCAGAATGAGCAGTTCTTC
CDR3aa: CASRTSGSPQNEQFF

v_gene: TRBV6-1
abundance: NA
d_gene: TRBD2
j_gene: TRBJ2-1
CDR3nt: TGTGCCAGCAGTGAACGACTAGCGGGAGGTGAGCAGTTCTTC
CDR3aa: CASSERLAGGEQFF

v_gene: TRBV5-1
abundance: NA
d_gene: NA
j_gene: TRBJ2-3
CDR3nt: TGCGCCAGCAGCTTGCTAAGTGGGAGAGGAGCAGATACGCAGTATTTT
CDR3aa: CASSLLSGRGADTQYF

v_gene: TRBV7-2
abundance: few
d_gene: TRBD1
j_gene: TRBJ2-7
CDR3nt: TGTGCCAGCAGCTTGGACAGGTTATCCTACGAGCAGTACTTC
CDR3aa: CASSLDRLSYEQYF

v_gene: TRBV6-5
abundance: NA
d_gene: NA
j_gene: TRBJ1-2
CDR3nt: TGTGCCAGCAGTTCCGCGGCGGGGAAGGGCGGCTACACCTTC
CDR3aa: CASSSAAGKGGYTF

v_gene: TRBV6-1
abundance: few
d_gene: NA
j_gene: TRBJ1-1
CDR3nt: TGTGCCAGCACCATGGAGGTGGCTGAAGCTTTCTTT
CDR3aa: CASTMEVAEAFF

v_gene: TRBV5-1
abundance: NA
d_gene: TRBD2
j_gene: TRBJ2-7
CDR3nt: TGCGCCAGCAGCGACCCGGGACTAGCGGGTTCCTACGAGCAGTACTTC
CDR3aa: CASSDPGLAGSYEQYF